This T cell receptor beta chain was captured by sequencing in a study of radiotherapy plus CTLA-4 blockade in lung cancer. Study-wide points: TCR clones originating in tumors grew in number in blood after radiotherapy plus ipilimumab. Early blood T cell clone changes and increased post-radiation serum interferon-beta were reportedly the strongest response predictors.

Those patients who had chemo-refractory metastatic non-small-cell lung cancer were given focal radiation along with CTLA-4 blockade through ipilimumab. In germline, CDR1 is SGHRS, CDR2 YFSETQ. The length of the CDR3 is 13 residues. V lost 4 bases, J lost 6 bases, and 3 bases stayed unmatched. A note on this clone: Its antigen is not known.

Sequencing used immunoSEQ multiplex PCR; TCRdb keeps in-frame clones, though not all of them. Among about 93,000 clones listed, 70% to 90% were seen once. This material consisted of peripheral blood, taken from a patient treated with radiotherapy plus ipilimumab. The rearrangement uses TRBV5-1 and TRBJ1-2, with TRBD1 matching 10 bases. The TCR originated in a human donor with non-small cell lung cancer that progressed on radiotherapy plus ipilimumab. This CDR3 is CASSGQGVDGYTF. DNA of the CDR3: TGCGCCAGCAGCGGACAGGGGGTCGATGGCTACACCTTC.